This T cell receptor (beta chain) was recovered during a study of T cells in Graves' hyperthyroidism and ophthalmopathy. TCR beta CDR3 region amplification was performed from RNA transcripts. A set of HTBI primers served as the primers for a first-round RT-PCR of the TCR CDR3. A single record per CDR3 protein comes from TCRdb applying MiXCR to the multiplex PCR reads. The sample has fewer than 650,000 distinct CDR3 sequences, about 45% seen once; the top ten hold 44%. Notes on this clonotype: Its antigen is still unknown.

Overall study findings and caveats: Prediction of ophthalmopathy progression came a median roughly 6.7 months pre-onset.

The specimen was peripheral blood or thyroid tissue (not recorded which). This TCR was sampled from an adult woman with Graves' disease, either hyperthyroidism or ophthalmopathy (not recorded which).

The CDR3 nucleotides read TGTGCCAGCAGCGCCGCAGGGGGCGACGAAAAACTGTTTTTT. It codes for CASSAAGGDEKLFF. The rearrangement uses TRBV2 and TRBJ1-4; 8 nucleotides align to TRBD1. There are 14 residues in the CDR3. The junction had 8 bases not matched to a gene; V was cut back by 6 bases and J by 8 bases. The germline CDR1 and CDR2 sequences are SNHLY and FYNNEI.